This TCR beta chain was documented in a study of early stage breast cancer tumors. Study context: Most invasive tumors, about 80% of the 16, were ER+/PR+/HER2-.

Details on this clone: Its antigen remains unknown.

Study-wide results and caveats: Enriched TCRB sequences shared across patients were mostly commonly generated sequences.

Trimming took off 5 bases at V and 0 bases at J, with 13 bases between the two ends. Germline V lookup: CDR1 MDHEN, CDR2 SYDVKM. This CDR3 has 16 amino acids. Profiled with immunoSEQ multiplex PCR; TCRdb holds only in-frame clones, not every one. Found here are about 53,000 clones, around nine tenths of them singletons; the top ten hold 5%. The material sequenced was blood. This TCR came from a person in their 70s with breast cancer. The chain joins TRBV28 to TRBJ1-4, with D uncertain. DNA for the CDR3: TGTGCCAGCAGTCCTATATGGGCTGCAACTAATGAAAAACTGTTTTTT. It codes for CASSPIWAATNEKLFF. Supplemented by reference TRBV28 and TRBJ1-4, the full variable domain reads DVKVTQSSRYLVKRTGEKVFLECVQDMDHENMFWYRQDPGLGLRLIYFSYDVKMKEKGDIPEGYSVSREKKERFSLILESASTNQTSMYLCASSPIWAATNEKLFFGSGTQLSVL.